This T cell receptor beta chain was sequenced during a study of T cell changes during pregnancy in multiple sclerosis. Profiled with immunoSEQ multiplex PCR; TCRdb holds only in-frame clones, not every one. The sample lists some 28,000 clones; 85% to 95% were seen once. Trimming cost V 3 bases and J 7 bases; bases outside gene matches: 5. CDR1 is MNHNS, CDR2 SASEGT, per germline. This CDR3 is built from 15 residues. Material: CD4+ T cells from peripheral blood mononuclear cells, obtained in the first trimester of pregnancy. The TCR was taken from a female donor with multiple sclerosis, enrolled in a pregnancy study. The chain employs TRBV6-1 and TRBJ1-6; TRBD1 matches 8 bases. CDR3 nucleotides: TGTGCCAGCAGTGAGGTACAGGGGGGGAATTCACCCCTCCACTTT. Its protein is CASSEVQGGNSPLHF.